The 6 T cell receptor beta chains reported below all come from one sample, sequenced in a study of T cell responses to AZD1222 COVID-19 vaccine. TCRdb keeps only in-frame clones here, not all; method: immunoSEQ multiplex PCR. The sample has more than 85,000 clones; 88% are singletons. The sample here was peripheral blood, taken on day 0 of AZD1222 vaccination. The source of these receptors is an adult in good health.

The genes are TRBV19 and TRBJ1-6; the D gene is possibly TRBD1 (5 bases). Trimming left V 7 bases short and J 9 bases short, with 16 bases between. The CDR3 is made up of 14 amino acids. Germline CDR1 is LNHDA and CDR2 is SQIVND (reference sequence). The CDR3 DNA follows: TGTGCCAGTACCCCAATGCTGGGGGGTTCACCCCTCCACTTT. This sequence encodes CASTPMLGGSPLHF.

The CDR3 DNA is TGTGCCAGCAGTTACGGACCCTACGAGCAGTACTTC. Translating it yields CASSYGPYEQYF. The chain recombines TRBV6-2 or TRBV6-3 with TRBJ2-7; D is ambiguous. The germline CDR1 and CDR2 sequences are MNHEY and SVGEGT. Trimming left V 2 bases short and J 2 bases short, with 4 bases between. This CDR3 is 12 amino acids long.

This CDR3 is CASSFGGSTSTDTQYF. In DNA form, the CDR3 reads TGCGCCAGCAGTTTTGGCGGGTCAACTAGCACAGATACGCAGTATTTT. The V and J genes are TRBV10-2 and TRBJ2-3; D might be TRBD2 (5 bases). V lost 5 bases to trimming and J lost 0 bases, with 15 bases between them. The CDR3 is 16 residues long. CDR1 and CDR2 (germline): WSHSY, SAAADI.

This clone was seen only once. Other nucleotide sequences in the sample specify the same CDR3. The chain links TRBV27 to TRBJ1-1; D is unresolved. Germline lookup yields CDR1 MNHEY and CDR2 SMNVEV (reference sequence). The CDR3 contains 13 residues. V lost 3 bases, J lost 0 bases, and 5 bases lay in between. The CDR3 protein is CASSLNLNTEAFF. For the CDR3, the DNA is TGTGCCAGCAGTTTGAACCTGAACACTGAAGCTTTCTTT.

The V call is TRBV2, the J call TRBJ2-2, with D tentatively TRBD1 (5 bases). Trimming took off 6 bases at V and 5 bases at J, with 25 bases between the two ends. CDR3 length: 18 amino acids. Germline CDR1 reads SNHLY; CDR2 reads FYNNEI. The CDR3 region has the DNA TGTGCCAGCAGACCCCTGGGCAGGGAAATGGATTGGACCGGGGAGCTGTTTTTT. Translating it yields CASRPLGREMDWTGELFF.

This clone appeared a single time. V usage is TRBV7-8 and J usage is TRBJ1-1; D is possibly TRBD1 (5 bases). The CDR3 covers 13 residues. Trimming shortened V by 4 bases and J by 5 bases, and 11 bases separated the two germline ends. Germline lookup yields CDR1 SGHVS and CDR2 FQNEAQ. The DNA for the CDR3 is TGTGCCAGCAGCTCCCAGGGTGGAACTGAAGCTTTCTTT. The encoded protein is CASSSQGGTEAFF. The full variable domain, completed using reference TRBV7-8 and TRBJ1-1, is GAGVSQSPRYKVAKRGQDVALRCDPISGHVSLFWYQQALGQGPEFLTYFQNEAQLDKSGLPSDRFFAERPEGSVSTLKIQRTQQEDSAVYLCASSSQGGTEAFFGQGTRLTVV.